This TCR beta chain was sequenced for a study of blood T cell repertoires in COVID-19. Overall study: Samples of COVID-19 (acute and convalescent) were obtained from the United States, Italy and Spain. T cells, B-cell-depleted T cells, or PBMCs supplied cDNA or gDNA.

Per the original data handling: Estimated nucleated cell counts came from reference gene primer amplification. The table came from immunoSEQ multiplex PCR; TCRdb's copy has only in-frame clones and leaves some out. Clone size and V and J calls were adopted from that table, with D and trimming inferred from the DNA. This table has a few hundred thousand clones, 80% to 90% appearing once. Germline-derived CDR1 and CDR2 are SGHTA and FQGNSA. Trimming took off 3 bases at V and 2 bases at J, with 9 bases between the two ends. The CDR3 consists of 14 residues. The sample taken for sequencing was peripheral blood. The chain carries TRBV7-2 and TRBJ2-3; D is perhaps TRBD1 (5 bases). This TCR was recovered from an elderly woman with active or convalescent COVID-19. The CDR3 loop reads CASSFLGPTDTQYF. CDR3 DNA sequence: TGTGCCAGCAGCTTTCTGGGGCCCACAGATACGCAGTATTTT.